The 12 T cell receptor beta chains listed next were all sequenced from one sample in a study of CD8+ T cells in alopecia areata. Reverse transcribed after extraction, RNA yielded cDNA as the sequencing template. TCRdb keeps only in-frame clones here, not all; method: immunoSEQ multiplex PCR. Counted here are hundreds of thousands of clones, around 66% occurring once; the ten biggest clones make up 0.95% to 1.5%. Treatment reported: oral pan-JAK inhibitor, 5-10 mg twice daily. The sample here was CD4+ T cells sorted from blood, taken around week 44, from a patient treated with tofacitinib. All receptors come from a human donor with alopecia areata.

The chain employs TRBV6-5 and TRBJ2-5; D not certain. Trimming removed 4 bases from V and 4 bases from J, with 4 bases in between. The length of the CDR3 is 11 residues. From germline, CDR1 is MNHEY and CDR2 SVGAGI. The CDR3 loop reads CASSFRETQYF. In DNA form, the CDR3 reads TGTGCCAGCAGTTTCCGAGAGACCCAGTACTTC.

V usage is TRBV30 and J usage is TRBJ1-4; D ambiguous. This CDR3 is 14 amino acids long. Trimming stripped 4 bases from V and 7 bases from J, with 16 bases between. Germline-derived CDR1 and CDR2 are GTSNPN and SVGIG (reference sequence). The CDR3 coding sequence is TGTGCCTGGAATATCGCGGGCGAGGGTGAAAAACTGTTTTTT. It yields the protein CAWNIAGEGEKLFF. The whole variable domain, remainder taken from reference TRBV30 and TRBJ1-4, is SQTIHQWPATLVQPVGSPLSLECTVEGTSNPNLYWYRQAAGRGLQLLFYSVGIGQISSEVPQNLSASRPQDRQFILSSKKLLLSDSGFYLCAWNIAGEGEKLFFGSGTQLSVL.

This CDR3 reads CSVEAGQGMNTEAFF. CDR3 DNA: TGCAGCGTTGAAGCCGGACAGGGTATGAACACTGAAGCTTTCTTT. This chain links TRBV29-1 with TRBJ1-1; 8 bases agree with TRBD1. Trimming removed 1 base from V and 0 bases from J; junction bases left unmatched: 4. Germline CDR1 is SQVTM and CDR2 is ANQGSEA. This CDR3 is built from 15 residues.

The chain recombines TRBV15 with TRBJ2-3, with 7 positions matching TRBD2. Unmatched junction bases numbered 8, after V lost 0 bases and J lost 2 bases. This CDR3 spans 17 amino acids. The germline V gene encodes CDR1 LNHNV and CDR2 YYDKDF (reference sequence). CDR3 DNA: TGTGCCACCAGCAGAGATCGCGGCGGGGGATTCACAGATACGCAGTATTTT. Translating it yields CATSRDRGGGFTDTQYF.

The chain employs TRBV5-1 and TRBJ2-4; D possibly corresponds to TRBD2 (6 bases). The V gene's germline CDR1 is SGHRS and CDR2 YFSETQ. CDR3 size: 14 residues. V gave up 7 bases and J gave up 0 bases, with 11 bases separating them. This chain's CDR3 is CASPPGEAKNIQYF. CDR3 nucleotides: TGCGCCAGCCCCCCGGGGGAAGCCAAAAACATTCAGTACTTC.

The CDR3 DNA is TGTGCCAGCAGCTTGGTATCCACCACTGAAGCTTTCTTT. It yields the protein CASSLVSTTEAFF. This chain joins TRBV5-6 and TRBJ1-1; no clear D gene. The V end was cut by 0 bases, the J end by 4 bases, with 7 bases between. CDR3 length: 13 amino acids. Germline assignment: CDR1 SGHDT and CDR2 YYEEEE.

The rearrangement joins TRBV29-1 to TRBJ2-3; TRBD1 matches at 7 bases. Germline lookup yields CDR1 SQVTM and CDR2 ANQGSEA. CDR3 size: 13 residues. With 6 bases clipped from V and 2 bases from J, the junction kept 5 bases outside the gene matches. The CDR3 DNA reads as TGCAGCGTCGCCGGGACAGTCACAGATACGCAGTATTTT. It specifies CSVAGTVTDTQYF.

This clone has more than one count but fewer than ten. This rearrangement joins TRBV7-2 to TRBJ2-3, with D tentatively TRBD2 (6 bases). The CDR3 totals 13 residues. Trimming cost V 5 bases and J 2 bases, with 8 bases left between them. Germline loops: CDR1 SGHTA, CDR2 FQGNSA. The CDR3 spells CASSQDYTDTQYF. In DNA form, the CDR3 reads TGTGCCAGCAGCCAGGACTACACAGATACGCAGTATTTT. Full variable domain (remainder filled in from reference TRBV7-2 and TRBJ2-3): GAGVSQSPSNKVTEKGKDVELRCDPISGHTALYWYRQSLGQGLEFLIYFQGNSAPDKSGLPSDRFSAERTGGSVSTLTIQRTQQEDSAVYLCASSQDYTDTQYFGPGTRLTVL.

This chain uses TRBV4-3 with TRBJ1-2, with D unclear. Trimming took off 0 bases at V and 7 bases at J, with 9 bases between the two ends. The length of the CDR3 is 13 residues. CDR1 and CDR2 from the germline V gene are LGHNA and YSLEER. The CDR3 DNA follows: TGCGCCAGCAGCCAAGATGGGCGGGGTGGCTACACCTTC. Protein: CASSQDGRGGYTF.

The chain couples TRBV6-5 to TRBJ2-7; unclear D gene. The CDR3 is 12 amino acids. Trimming stripped 7 bases from V and 4 bases from J, with 11 bases between. Germline lookup yields CDR1 MNHEY and CDR2 SVGAGI. CDR3 sequence reads: CASIGSEYEQYF. The CDR3 DNA follows: TGTGCCAGCATAGGGTCGGAATACGAGCAGTACTTC.

Worth noting for this clone: Mismatch with germline at one junction end may stem from a read error. The CDR3 DNA sequence: TGTACCTGGAGTGTACGAATATGGGCCGGGGAGCTGTTTTTT. As protein: CTWSVRIWAGELFF. The chain joins TRBV30 to TRBJ2-2; D not certain. CDR3 length: 14 amino acids. Looked up from germline, CDR1 is GTSNPN and CDR2 is SVGIG (reference sequence).

The V call is TRBV5-1, the J call TRBJ2-1; D remains ambiguous. Trimming shortened V by 0 bases and J by 8 bases, and 15 bases separated the two germline ends. Germline assignment: CDR1 SGHRS and CDR2 YFSETQ. The CDR3 totals 15 residues. DNA for the CDR3: TGCGCCAGCAGCTTGGGGTATGGGAAATCGGATGAGCAGTTCTTC. Translation gives CASSLGYGKSDEQFF.